These 14 T cell receptor beta chains came from one sample sequenced in a study of blood T cell repertoires in COVID-19. Clones were read by immunoSEQ multiplex PCR, and TCRdb kept only the in-frame ones, dropping some. The table records over 250,000 clones, 88% of them present only once. The sequenced sample was peripheral blood. The receptors were gathered from a man between 60 and 75 years old who had recovered from COVID-19.

This chain connects TRBV19 to TRBJ1-1; D uncertain. CDR1 is LNHDA and CDR2 is SQIVND in the germline V gene (reference sequence). The CDR3 runs to 13 residues. Trimming removed 5 bases at V and 0 bases at J, with 7 bases between. The CDR3 reads CASSVTMNTEAFF. The CDR3, as DNA: TGTGCCAGTAGTGTGACTATGAACACTGAAGCTTTCTTT.

V and J are TRBV18 and TRBJ1-1; 10 nucleotides line up with TRBD1. The length of the CDR3 is 15 residues. Trimming took 6 bases from V and 6 from J; bases not matched to a gene: 10. The germline gives CDR1 KGHSH, CDR2 LQKENI. CDR3 in amino acids: CASSPQRQGAAEAFF. The CDR3, as DNA: TGTGCCAGCTCGCCTCAGAGACAGGGGGCCGCTGAAGCTTTCTTT.

The chain carries TRBV4-2 and TRBJ1-3; D is unclear. The CDR3 loop spans 17 amino acids. CDR1 and CDR2 from the germline V gene are LGHNA and YNFKEQ. V gave up 6 bases and J gave up 4 bases, with 22 bases separating them. This chain's CDR3 is CASSAIGRETDGNTIYF. In DNA, the CDR3 is TGTGCCAGCAGTGCAATCGGCCGGGAGACGGACGGAAACACCATATATTTT.

V and J are TRBV28 and TRBJ1-2; 8 positions agree with TRBD1. Germline CDR1 MDHEN, CDR2 SYDVKM. The CDR3 totals 16 residues. Trimming cost V 5 bases and J 4 bases; bases outside gene matches: 12. CDR3 sequence reads: CASSRAGQGMFYGYTF. CDR3 sequence (DNA): TGTGCCAGCAGTCGTGCTGGACAGGGCATGTTCTATGGCTACACCTTC.

The chain combines TRBV7-6 with TRBJ1-6; TRBD1 matches 9 bases. Germline V gene lookup returns CDR1 SGHVS and CDR2 FNYEAQ. The junction had 13 bases not matched to a gene; V was cut back by 5 bases and J by 5 bases. The CDR3 is 18 amino acids. The CDR3 DNA reads TGTGCCAGCAGCCTGGGAAGGACAGGGGTTCTGGATAATTCACCCCTCCACTTT. Translating gives CASSLGRTGVLDNSPLHF.

The chain joins TRBV7-3 to TRBJ2-3; the match to TRBD2 covers 9 bases. CDR3 size: 17 residues. CDR1 and CDR2 (germline): SGHTA, FQGTGA. Trimming took 5 bases from V and 2 from J; bases not matched to a gene: 11. CDR3 region: CASSRPAGGTPTDTQYF. The CDR3 nucleotides read TGTGCCAGCAGCCGGCCAGCGGGGGGTACACCCACAGATACGCAGTATTTT.

J is TRBJ1-1 and V is TRBV11-2; no definite D call. The CDR3 is 18 amino acids. CDR1 and CDR2 (germline): SGHAT, FQNNGV. V was shortened by 1 base and J by 1 base, with 19 bases between the two germline ends. The CDR3 bases are TGTGCCAGCAGCTTAGTTGGGATTGAGGGCAGGCAGAACACTGAAGCTTTCTTT. This gives the protein CASSLVGIEGRQNTEAFF.

The sample holds one count of this clone. The J gene is TRBJ2-2, the V gene TRBV6-6; 7 bases agree with TRBD1. The V gene end was trimmed by 7 bases and the J gene end by 0 bases; junction bases not matched to a gene: 2. From germline, CDR1 is MNHNY and CDR2 SVGAGI (reference sequence). The length of the CDR3 is 14 residues. Here the CDR3 DNA reads TGTGCCAGCACCGACAGGGCGAACACCGGGGAGCTGTTTTTT. It yields the protein CASTDRANTGELFF.

This rearrangement joins TRBV29-1 to TRBJ2-2, with D tentatively TRBD1 (5 bases). Trimming removed 2 bases from V and 5 bases from J, with 6 bases in between. The CDR3 runs to 12 residues. CDR1 SQVTM and CDR2 ANQGSEA come from the germline V gene. For the CDR3, the DNA is TGCAGCGTTGAAAGGGGTACCGGGGAGCTGTTTTTT. This gives the protein CSVERGTGELFF.

The chain couples TRBV6-5 to TRBJ2-5, with D maybe TRBD2 (5 bases). Germline V gene sequence: CDR1 MNHEY, CDR2 SVGAGI. V was shortened by 7 bases and J by 7 bases, with 19 bases between the two germline ends. CDR3 length: 14 amino acids. The chain's CDR3 is CASTHAGEGSTQYF. The CDR3 coding sequence is TGTGCCAGCACCCACGCCGGAGAGGGTTCGACCCAGTACTTC.

This rearrangement joins TRBV28 to TRBJ1-4; a weak D match, TRBD1 (6 bases). Trimming pared 6 bases from V and 5 bases from J, leaving 19 bases between. Germline loops: CDR1 MDHEN, CDR2 SYDVKM. The CDR3 runs to 16 residues. This CDR3 reads CASSTTGFRSNEKLFF. CDR3 DNA sequence: TGTGCCAGCAGCACAACAGGGTTTCGGTCAAATGAAAAACTGTTTTTT. Supplemented by reference TRBV28 and TRBJ1-4, the full variable domain reads DVKVTQSSRYLVKRTGEKVFLECVQDMDHENMFWYRQDPGLGLRLIYFSYDVKMKEKGDIPEGYSVSREKKERFSLILESASTNQTSMYLCASSTTGFRSNEKLFFGSGTQLSVL.

This clone appeared once. The J gene is TRBJ1-6, the V gene TRBV30; no definite D call. V was shortened by 8 bases and J by 9 bases, with 17 bases between the two germline ends. This CDR3 spans 13 amino acids. Germline CDR1 GTSNPN, CDR2 SVGIG (reference sequence). The CDR3 reads CALTPQPGSPLHF. The DNA of the CDR3 is TGTGCCCTCACACCCCAACCTGGTTCACCCCTCCACTTT. The complete variable domain, with remaining parts taken from reference TRBV30 and TRBJ1-6, reads SQTIHQWPATLVQPVGSPLSLECTVEGTSNPNLYWYRQAAGRGLQLLFYSVGIGQISSEVPQNLSASRPQDRQFILSSKKLLLSDSGFYLCALTPQPGSPLHFGNGTRLTVT.

The chain uses TRBV9 and TRBJ2-7; tentative D call: TRBD1 (5 bases). Trimming removed 3 bases from V and 2 bases from J, with 9 bases in between. Per germline, CDR1 SGDLS and CDR2 YYNGEE. This CDR3 has 13 residues. The CDR3 DNA reads TGTGCCAGCAGCGCGACAGCTACCTACGAGCAGTACTTC. It translates to CASSATATYEQYF.

A few counts support this clone. This sample includes further DNA sequences coding for the same CDR3. The CDR3 is CASSLDRNQPQHF. In nucleotides, the CDR3 is TGTGCCAGCAGCCTGGACAGAAATCAGCCCCAGCATTTT. The V and J genes are TRBV12-3 or TRBV12-4 and TRBJ1-5, with D possibly being TRBD1 (6 bases). V shed 6 bases and J shed 4 bases, with 10 bases lying between them. This CDR3 spans 13 amino acids.